This note documents a single T cell receptor (beta chain) sequence. This receptor's antigen is unknown. Per-nucleotide qualities are absent, and no much larger clonotype sits a single base away. This sample includes further DNA sequences coding for the same CDR3. These data belong to a study of blood T cell repertoires in COVID-19 (dated by TCRdb to 2018 to 2021). Looking at the study overall: The collaborator samples originated in the United States, Italy and Spain and spanned the acute and convalescent phases of COVID-19. The material from the prospective study consisted of cDNA or gDNA derived from T cells, B-cell-depleted T cells, or PBMCs. The dataset comprised deeply sampled blood TCRbeta repertoires from subjects exposed to, actively infected with, or recovered from COVID-19. A freely available public database, intended as a resource for researchers studying the immune response to SARS-CoV-2, is where the repertoires were released. Samples were obtained from the ongoing ImmuneRACE study (first 160 participants) and from 950 to 1,500 subjects provided by 6 global collaborators. A de-identified subject ID, COVID-19 status, age in years and sex were almost always included in the sample metadata. Where HLA class I and class II types were available, the types were taken from metadata supplied by the sample provider, not from assay-based typing.

The immunoSEQ Assay, a bias-controlled multiplex PCR, was used to amplify TCRbeta CDR3 regions from genomic DNA. The paper's processing steps were these. Within the assay, amplification of reference gene primers was used to estimate how many nucleated cells each sample contained. To quantify the absolute abundance of each unique TCRbeta CDR3 rearrangement, sequence reads were collapsed and filtered. For each sample, productive Simpson clonality was calculated as the square root of Simpson's diversity index across productive rearrangements. TCRdb holds this immuneACCESS table with in-frame rearrangements only. Some clones are missing; in checked studies, unresolved V genes explain under half, and the rest has no known cause. V, J and clone size were drawn from that table, and D and trimming were deduced from the DNA. The sample profile shows around 140,000 clones; more than 75% of them were found once. Of the sample, 5.5% to 7% falls within the top ten clones.

In the prospective study, participants were roughly 18 to 89 years old, resided in 24 geographic areas of the United States, and were enrolled through a virtual design. Cohort assignment in the prospective study relied on participant-reported clinical history from a screening survey and a study questionnaire. Recovered participants in ImmuneRACE Cohort 3 were defined as having two consecutive negative NP/OP PCR tests, clearance from a healthcare professional, or resolution of symptoms. In the prospective study, whole blood, serum and a nasopharyngeal or oropharyngeal swab were collected from each participant by mobile phlebotomists. Participants in the prospective study had the option to provide additional blood draws and questionnaires over a 2-month period. Before DNA extraction, blood samples from the prospective study were shipped at room temperature or frozen. The CDR3 spans 15 residues, from the cysteine through the phenylalanine. The CDR3 DNA has 45 bases and is translated from base 1. CDR1 is given as SGDLS and CDR2 as YYNGEE, both from the germline V gene. Germline trimming: 0 bases from V, 2 bases from J; junction bases outside gene matches: 2.

The full study reports these points: The quantity of clinical and demographic metadata differed by source and by participant and was supplied without curation.

Sequencing was carried out using PBMCs or T cells enriched from blood (not recorded which). The chain joins TRBV9 to TRBJ2-1, with 7 junctional bases fitting TRBD2. The sequence was obtained from a woman aged 45 to 65 who had recovered from COVID-19. The CDR3 sequence is CASSVGAGAYNEQFF. The DNA sequence is given as TGTGCCAGCAGCGTAGGCGCGGGGGCCTACAATGAGCAGTTCTTC.